These 13 T cell receptor beta chains originate from one sample sequenced in a study of blood T cells in healthy people across ages. A sample-barcoded 5' primer and a J-beta primer mix were used in a second PCR of roughly 6 to 12 cycles. TCRdb re-derived calls from the 5' RACE reads in MiXCR, one entry per CDR3 protein. The top ten clones hold over 10% of a sample with around 990,000 distinct CDR3 sequences, 35% to 45% of them seen once. The specimen was blood. These receptors were obtained from a man between 18 and 29 years old in good health.

The chain couples TRBV5-1 to TRBJ1-6; D might be TRBD1 (6 bases). Germline CDR1 SGHRS, CDR2 YFSETQ. The ends were cut back, 2 bases at V and 9 bases at J, with 9 bases in the middle. The CDR3 is 13 amino acids. CDR3 in DNA: TGCGCCAGCAGCTTCGGACAGCCTTCACCCCTCCACTTT. Protein: CASSFGQPSPLHF.

This clonotype was seen more than once but under ten times. V usage is TRBV11-2 and J usage is TRBJ2-4, with D perhaps matching TRBD2 (6 bases). The V gene lost 0 bases and the J gene lost 2 bases, with 17 bases spanning the gap. Germline loops: CDR1 SGHAT, CDR2 FQNNGV. This CDR3 has 18 amino acids. This CDR3 is CASSLDSPGRGTKNIQYF. CDR3 DNA sequence: TGTGCCAGCAGCTTAGATTCCCCGGGTCGGGGGACCAAAAACATTCAGTACTTC.

This clonotype came up a few times. The V and J genes are TRBV20-1 and TRBJ1-2, with 7 positions matching TRBD1. Trimming took 0 bases from V and 6 from J; bases not matched to a gene: 10. Germline V lookup: CDR1 DFQATT, CDR2 SNEGSKA (reference sequence). CDR3 length equals 15 residues. As DNA, the CDR3 is TGCAGTGCTAGAGATCCTTCGCAGGGGGGACATGGCTACACCTTC. Translating gives CSARDPSQGGHGYTF.

Details on this clonotype: The junction departs from the called germline gene at one end, perhaps through a read error. The chain recombines TRBV12-3 or TRBV12-4 with TRBJ1-4; D is possibly TRBD1 (6 bases). This CDR3 is 15 amino acids long. The CDR3 reads CASSSTGLTNGKLFF. The CDR3 DNA reads as TGTGCCAGCAGTTCCACAGGGCTGACTAATGGAAAACTGTTTTTT.

This clonotype was picked up one time. The chain links TRBV28 to TRBJ2-2, with D unresolved. From germline, CDR1 is MDHEN and CDR2 SYDVKM. The CDR3 is 16 amino acids. V was clipped by 3 bases and J by 6 bases, with 17 bases between them. The CDR3 DNA follows: TGTGCCAGCAGTTTCGTTGGGCCTCCCCGAGCCGGGGAGCTGTTTTTT. Encoded protein: CASSFVGPPRAGELFF.

This clonotype was detected ten times or more. The J gene is TRBJ1-1, the V gene TRBV2, with unresolved D. This CDR3 comprises 15 residues. Trimming removed 1 base from V and 1 base from J, with 10 bases in between. Germline CDR1 is SNHLY and CDR2 is FYNNEI. In DNA, the CDR3 is TGTGCCAGCAGTGAAGGTAGGGTGAGGAACACTGAAGCTTTCTTT. This gives the protein CASSEGRVRNTEAFF.

This clonotype was seen more than once but under ten times. The genes are TRBV4-1 and TRBJ1-4; D gene unclear. Per germline, CDR1 MGHRA and CDR2 YSYEKL. V lost 2 bases and J lost 5, with 12 bases in between. The CDR3 runs to 15 residues. Here the CDR3 DNA reads TGCGCCAGCAGCCAACGCGAGGTGGAAAATGAAAAACTGTTTTTT. Encoded protein: CASSQREVENEKLFF.

This clonotype was picked up many times. The CDR3 loop reads CSAWTANYGYTF. Here the CDR3 DNA reads TGCAGTGCTTGGACGGCTAACTATGGCTACACCTTC. The rearrangement uses TRBV20-1 and TRBJ1-2; D gene uncertain. Germline V gene sequence: CDR1 DFQATT, CDR2 SNEGSKA (reference sequence). Trimming shortened V by 5 bases and J by 0 bases, and 7 bases separated the two germline ends. The CDR3 extends over 12 amino acids.

In this sample, this clonotype turned up once. The chain links TRBV7-2 to TRBJ2-1; D possibly corresponds to TRBD1 (5 bases). V gave up 7 bases and J gave up 0 bases, with 13 bases separating them. The CDR3 runs 15 residues. CDR1 is SGHTA and CDR2 is FQGNSA in the germline V gene. Here the CDR3 reads CASTTQGSSYNEQFF. The DNA of the CDR3 is TGTGCCAGCACCACGCAGGGCAGCTCCTACAATGAGCAGTTCTTC. Full variable domain (outside the CDR3, taken from reference TRBV7-2 and TRBJ2-1): GAGVSQSPSNKVTEKGKDVELRCDPISGHTALYWYRQSLGQGLEFLIYFQGNSAPDKSGLPSDRFSAERTGGSVSTLTIQRTQQEDSAVYLCASTTQGSSYNEQFFGPGTRLTVL.

This clonotype was recorded a few times. A much larger clone is a single base away; this may be a read error. The chain carries TRBV27 and TRBJ1-4; no firm D call. Trimming left V 6 bases short and J 0 bases short, with 11 bases between. The CDR3 has 15 amino acids. CDR1 MNHEY and CDR2 SMNVEV come from the germline V gene (reference sequence). The CDR3 here is CASRFGVSTNEKLFF. CDR3 DNA sequence: TGTGCCAGCAGGTTCGGGGTATCAACTAATGAAAAACTGTTTTTT.

The DNA for the CDR3 is TGTGCCAGCAGTGAAGTGAACAGAGAACCCCAGCATTTT. Translation gives CASSEVNREPQHF. The chain uses TRBV6-1 and TRBJ1-5; D gene unclear. The CDR3 is 13 residues long. V shed 1 base and J shed 10 bases, with 11 bases lying between them. From germline, CDR1 is MNHNS and CDR2 SASEGT.

The chain joins TRBV4-1 to TRBJ2-1; 8 positions agree with TRBD2. CDR1 is MGHRA, CDR2 YSYEKL, per germline. Trimming cost V 3 bases and J 7 bases; bases outside gene matches: 14. The CDR3 consists of 17 residues. In nucleotides, the CDR3 is TGCGCCAGCAGCCAGCGGTCGGGGGGGTACAGGTTTAATGAGCAGTTCTTC. It codes for CASSQRSGGYRFNEQFF.

This clonotype was detected a few times. V usage is TRBV12-3 or TRBV12-4 and J usage is TRBJ1-2; weak D call: TRBD1 (6 bases). CDR3 length: 15 amino acids. The V end was cut by 3 bases, the J end by 8 bases, with 19 bases between. The CDR3 sequence: CASSFSPQGPRGYTF. As DNA, the CDR3 is TGTGCCAGCAGTTTTAGTCCACAGGGCCCTAGGGGCTACACCTTC.